The 3 T cell receptor beta chains below all came from one sample that was sequenced in a study of OX40 agonist ivuxolimab in advanced cancers. Some clones are missing from TCRdb's copy, which holds only in-frame ones; the method was immunoSEQ multiplex PCR. Of around 140,000 clones listed, approximately 94% are singletons. The sequenced sample was CD4+ or CD8+ T cells sorted from blood, obtained in a trial of the OX40 agonist ivuxolimab. The source is an adult with an advanced solid tumor such as melanoma, head and neck, liver or kidney cancer.

J is TRBJ1-5 and V is TRBV5-6, with D unresolved. Between the trimmed V and J ends, which lost 0 bases and 3 bases, there was a span of 7 bases. The CDR3 spans 14 residues. Looked up from germline, CDR1 is SGHDT and CDR2 is YYEEEE. CDR3 sequence reads: CASSLGQNNQPQHF. CDR3 nucleotides: TGTGCCAGCAGCTTGGGGCAGAACAATCAGCCCCAGCATTTT.

The V gene is TRBV4-3, the J gene TRBJ2-3; 7 bases fit TRBD2. V trimming: 0 bases; J trimming: 7 bases; junction bases outside the gene matches: 7. Germline V gene lookup returns CDR1 LGHNA and CDR2 YSLEER. The CDR3 consists of 15 residues. The CDR3 region is CASSQDAAGVNTQYF. DNA for the CDR3: TGCGCCAGCAGCCAAGATGCGGCGGGGGTAAATACGCAGTATTTT.

The CDR3 sequence: CASSPLSPGTAYF. In DNA, the CDR3 is TGTGCCAGCAGCCCTCTAAGTCCCGGGACAGCGTACTTC. This sequence joins TRBV7-4 and TRBJ2-5, with 7 bases fitting TRBD1. V lost 5 bases, J lost 13 bases, and 13 bases stayed unmatched. The CDR3 length is 13 residues. Germline assignment: CDR1 SGHVT and CDR2 SQSDAQ.